Following are 30 T cell receptor beta chains from one sample sequenced in a study of T cells after yellow fever vaccination. TCRdb independently ran MiXCR on the 5' RACE reads; one entry per CDR3 protein. Of some 300,000 distinct CDR3 sequences listed, approximately 3.9% are singletons. Sequences were derived from PBMCs, sampled on the day of the yellow fever booster vaccination. The receptors were sampled from a young man who received the YFV17D yellow fever vaccine.

V is TRBV2 and J is TRBJ1-5; D might be TRBD1 (5 bases). CDR1 SNHLY and CDR2 FYNNEI come from the germline V gene. V dropped 6 bases and J dropped 0 bases, with 9 bases sitting between them. The CDR3 has 14 amino acids. CDR3 sequence: CASSAGTSNQPQHF. The DNA for the CDR3 is TGTGCCAGCAGCGCCGGGACTAGCAATCAGCCCCAGCATTTT.

This clonotype was counted ten times or more. The chain joins TRBV7-3 to TRBJ2-1, with 9 bases fitting TRBD2. The CDR3 runs to 17 residues. The junction had 8 bases not matched to a gene; V was cut back by 5 bases and J by 0 bases. CDR1 and CDR2 (germline): SGHTA, FQGTGA. CDR3 coding DNA: TGTGCCAGCAGCCCGAGCGCGGGGGGGGGCTCCTACAATGAGCAGTTCTTC. As protein: CASSPSAGGGSYNEQFF.

The V gene is TRBV29-1, the J gene TRBJ2-6; D is perhaps TRBD1 (6 bases). This CDR3 is 17 amino acids long. The V end was cut by 3 bases, the J end by 0 bases, with 15 bases between. CDR1 is SQVTM and CDR2 is ANQGSEA in the germline V gene. The CDR3 reads CSVELRQASSGANVLTF. Written as DNA, the CDR3 is TGCAGCGTTGAGCTTAGACAGGCATCCTCTGGGGCCAACGTCCTGACTTTC.

This clonotype was counted at least ten times. CDR3 coding DNA: TGCGCCAGCAGCTTGGGGGGCGCAGGAAACAATGAGCAGTTCTTC. This codes for CASSLGGAGNNEQFF. The chain has TRBV5-1 and TRBJ2-1; weak D call: TRBD1 (5 bases). V lost 0 bases to trimming and J lost 5 bases, with 12 bases between them. Germline V gives CDR1 SGHRS, CDR2 YFSETQ. There are 15 residues in the CDR3.

This chain joins TRBV29-1 and TRBJ1-2; no clear D. The germline V gene encodes CDR1 SQVTM and CDR2 ANQGSEA. Trimming left V 5 bases short and J 4 bases short, with 8 bases between. This CDR3 has 11 amino acids. The CDR3 loop reads CSVIWSYGYTF. CDR3 DNA: TGCAGCGTTATCTGGAGCTATGGCTACACCTTC.

This chain joins TRBV20-1 and TRBJ2-7, with 7 bases identical to TRBD2. Germline V CDR1 and CDR2: DFQATT, SNEGSKA (reference sequence). V was clipped by 0 bases and J by 2 bases; unmatched bases: 7. This CDR3 is 15 amino acids long. CDR3 sequence (DNA): TGCAGTGCTAGAGATCCGGGGGGACCTCCCTACGAGCAGTACGTC. It codes for CSARDPGGPPYEQYV.

This clonotype was seen a handful of times. CDR3 DNA sequence: TGTGCCACCAGTGATTTCGGGACAGCTTACAATGAGCAGTTCTTC. Its protein product is CATSDFGTAYNEQFF. The chain joins TRBV24-1 to TRBJ2-1; 7 positions match TRBD1. V was pared by 1 base and J by 4 bases, with 3 bases of the junction left unmatched. The germline V gene encodes CDR1 KGHDR and CDR2 SFDVKD. The CDR3 totals 15 residues.

This clonotype was seen repeatedly, ten times or more. This chain links TRBV18 with TRBJ1-3; no firm D call. The CDR3 runs 14 residues. With 3 bases removed from V and 3 bases from J, the gap between germline ends came to 9 bases. Looked up from germline, CDR1 is KGHSH and CDR2 is LQKENI. The CDR3 reads CASSPVENGNTIYF. CDR3 DNA: TGTGCCAGCTCACCTGTTGAAAATGGAAACACCATATATTTT.

This clonotype showed up many times. V is TRBV7-9 and J is TRBJ2-3; D call uncertain. Germline-derived CDR1 and CDR2 are SEHNR and FQNEAQ (reference sequence). V was cut by 3 bases and J by 2 bases, with 15 bases left in between. This CDR3 is built from 16 residues. CDR3 region: CASSFRAALLTDTQYF. For the CDR3, the DNA is TGTGCCAGCAGCTTCCGGGCCGCCTTACTCACAGATACGCAGTATTTT.

The chain combines TRBV12-3 or TRBV12-4 with TRBJ1-5; possibly TRBD1 for D (5 bases). The CDR3 contains 16 residues. Trimming took off 3 bases at V and 1 base at J, with 13 bases between the two ends. The CDR3 DNA reads TGTGCCAGCAGTTTTCTATGGGGGGTGAGCAATCAGCCCCAGCATTTT. The encoded protein is CASSFLWGVSNQPQHF.

This clonotype was observed at least ten times. The chain employs TRBV7-2 and TRBJ1-5; unclear D gene. V lost 2 bases and J 0 bases, leaving 8 bases between the germline ends. CDR1 SGHTA and CDR2 FQGNSA come from the germline V gene. This CDR3 comprises 15 residues. The CDR3 here is CASSLIGTSNQPQHF. The CDR3 bases are TGTGCCAGCAGCTTAATTGGAACTAGCAATCAGCCCCAGCATTTT.

This clonotype was counted at least ten times. The chain has TRBV18 and TRBJ2-7; 7 bases are shared with TRBD1. The CDR3 spans 16 residues. CDR1 is KGHSH and CDR2 is LQKENI in the germline V gene. Trimming removed 3 bases from V and 3 bases from J; junction bases left unmatched: 11. CDR3 amino acids: CASSPYRGVSVYEQYF. The CDR3 DNA sequence: TGTGCCAGCTCACCTTACAGGGGTGTGTCCGTCTACGAGCAGTACTTC.

The V gene is TRBV5-5, the J gene TRBJ2-2; TRBD1 might be the D (6 bases). V was trimmed by 2 bases and J by 7 bases, leaving 15 bases between them. Germline V gene lookup returns CDR1 SGHKS and CDR2 YYEKEE (reference sequence). The CDR3 is made up of 15 amino acids. DNA of the CDR3: TGTGCCAGCAGCTTAGATGGACAGTTGCGCGGGGAGCTGTTTTTT. Protein sequence: CASSLDGQLRGELFF.

This clonotype was recorded at least ten times. The chain employs TRBV5-5 and TRBJ1-5; no clear D. Trimming took 5 bases from V and 8 from J, leaving 14 bases between them. The CDR3 contains 13 residues. CDR1 is SGHKS, CDR2 YYEKEE, per germline (reference sequence). CDR3 DNA sequence: TGTGCCAGCAGAAGGCAGGAAGAGGAGCCCCAGCATTTT. Translation: CASRRQEEEPQHF.

This clonotype turned up a few times. CDR3: CASSQESRGTQYF. The CDR3 DNA is TGCGCCAGCAGCCAAGAGTCCCGGGGGACGCAGTACTTC. V usage is TRBV4-3 and J usage is TRBJ2-7, with a tentative D call TRBD2 (6 bases). The CDR3 is made up of 13 amino acids. Germline-derived CDR1 and CDR2 are LGHNA and YSLEER. V shed 0 bases and J shed 9 bases, with 12 bases lying between them.

V usage is TRBV27 and J usage is TRBJ1-1; D remains unclear. Germline CDR1 and CDR2: MNHEY and SMNVEV (reference sequence). Trimming left V 4 bases short and J 11 bases short, with 2 bases between. The CDR3 loop spans 8 amino acids. This chain's CDR3 is CASSWAFF. CDR3 bases: TGTGCCAGCAGTTGGGCTTTCTTT.

This clonotype was counted many times. The gene calls are TRBV5-1 and TRBJ2-3; D tentatively fits TRBD1 or TRBD2 (5 bases each). Per the germline V gene, CDR1 is SGHRS and CDR2 is YFSETQ. The CDR3 spans 16 residues. V dropped 0 bases and J dropped 1 base, with 12 bases sitting between them. The CDR3 nucleotides read TGCGCCAGCAGCTTGGGGGTCCGGGACCGCACAGATACGCAGTATTTT. Its translation is CASSLGVRDRTDTQYF.

This clonotype occurred a few times. This rearrangement joins TRBV20-1 to TRBJ1-1; D remains ambiguous. Per germline, CDR1 DFQATT and CDR2 SNEGSKA (reference sequence). This CDR3 comprises 17 residues. Trimming stripped 0 bases from V and 5 bases from J, with 22 bases between. Here the CDR3 DNA reads TGCAGTGCTAGAGAGGTTTTTACGCGGGGAACAGAGACTGAAGCTTTCTTT. Translation gives CSAREVFTRGTETEAFF.

The chain joins TRBV6-5 to TRBJ2-7; 7 bases map to TRBD1. Losses at the gene ends were 3 bases for V and 7 bases for J; bases not matched to a gene: 9. This CDR3 spans 14 amino acids. CDR1 and CDR2 from the germline V gene are MNHEY and SVGAGI. For the CDR3, the DNA is TGTGCCAGCAGTTATAGGGGGCAATACCAGGAGCAGTACTTC. Translating it yields CASSYRGQYQEQYF.

V is TRBV5-1 and J is TRBJ1-1, with D hard to call. The CDR3 has 15 amino acids. V lost 2 bases and J 1 base, leaving 12 bases between the germline ends. Germline assignment: CDR1 SGHRS and CDR2 YFSETQ. CDR3 sequence reads: CASSFRVRRNTEAFF. CDR3 DNA sequence: TGCGCCAGCAGCTTCCGCGTCAGACGGAACACTGAAGCTTTCTTT. Full variable domain (rest looked up from reference TRBV5-1 and TRBJ1-1): KAGVTQTPRYLIKTRGQQVTLSCSPISGHRSVSWYQQTPGQGLQFLFEYFSETQRNKGNFPGRFSGRQFSNSRSEMNVSTLELGDSALYLCASSFRVRRNTEAFFGQGTRLTVV.

This clonotype was counted a few times. J is TRBJ2-1 and V is TRBV24-1; the D gene could be TRBD1 or TRBD2 (6 bases each). Germline loops: CDR1 KGHDR, CDR2 SFDVKD. Trimming took 5 bases from V and 8 from J, leaving 18 bases between them. The CDR3 spans 15 residues. The CDR3 DNA reads as TGTGCCACCAGTGGAAGCCGGGGGCCAGGTTATGAGCAGTTCTTC. Protein product: CATSGSRGPGYEQFF.

The rearrangement joins TRBV4-1 to TRBJ1-6; no reliable D call. The CDR3 spans 15 residues. Trimming stripped 1 base from V and 7 bases from J, with 11 bases between. CDR1 is MGHRA, CDR2 YSYEKL, per germline. The CDR3 sequence: CASSQGYGYNSPLHF. DNA of the CDR3: TGCGCCAGCAGCCAAGGGTATGGGTACAATTCACCCCTCCACTTT.

This clonotype was seen more than once but under ten times. The chain employs TRBV20-1 and TRBJ1-2; 9 bases map to TRBD1. The CDR3 totals 15 residues. The J segment lost 3 bases and the V segment lost 0 bases, leaving 5 bases of the junction unmatched. Germline CDR1 DFQATT, CDR2 SNEGSKA (reference sequence). CDR3 in DNA: TGCAGTGCTAGAGATCCGGGACAGGGTTACTATGGCTACACCTTC. Its translation: CSARDPGQGYYGYTF.

This clonotype occurred many times. The CDR3 protein is CASSPDLEVPDTQYF. CDR3 in DNA: TGCGCCAGCAGCCCGGACCTCGAGGTCCCAGATACGCAGTATTTT. The V gene is TRBV5-1, the J gene TRBJ2-3; no clear D. Germline values: CDR1 SGHRS, CDR2 YFSETQ. V was trimmed by 4 bases and J by 4 bases, leaving 16 bases between them. CDR3 length equals 15 residues.

J is TRBJ2-3 and V is TRBV12-3 or TRBV12-4; a weak D match, TRBD2 (5 bases). CDR3 size: 14 residues. V dropped 6 bases and J dropped 2 bases, with 12 bases sitting between them. CDR3: CASSTEEDTDTQYF. CDR3 nucleotides: TGTGCCAGCAGCACGGAGGAGGACACAGATACGCAGTATTTT.

This clonotype was seen only a few times. The chain's CDR3 is CAIKTGGRGYTDTQYF. The CDR3 bases are TGTGCCATCAAGACAGGAGGCAGGGGTTACACAGATACGCAGTATTTT. This rearrangement joins TRBV10-3 to TRBJ2-3; D is possibly TRBD1 (6 bases). V lost 7 bases to trimming and J lost 2 bases, with 19 bases between them. This CDR3 comprises 16 residues. Per the germline V gene, CDR1 is ENHRY and CDR2 is SYGVKD.

This clonotype appeared a few times. The rearrangement uses TRBV5-1 and TRBJ2-3, with 9 bases identical to TRBD2. V gave up 0 bases and J gave up 4 bases; unmatched junction bases: 6. CDR1 and CDR2 (germline): SGHRS, YFSETQ. The CDR3 loop spans 16 amino acids. CDR3: CASSLEGGGAADTQYF. In DNA form, the CDR3 reads TGCGCCAGCAGCTTGGAAGGCGGGGGGGCCGCAGATACGCAGTATTTT.

Ten or more counts support this clonotype. This chain connects TRBV19 to TRBJ2-2; 9 bases line up with TRBD2. Germline CDR1 and CDR2: LNHDA and SQIVND (reference sequence). V was clipped by 7 bases and J by 2 bases; unmatched bases: 11. The CDR3 is 17 residues long. CDR3 nucleotide sequence: TGTGCCAGTAAGAGCGGTAGCGGGGGCCCCAACACCGGGGAGCTGTTTTTT. It specifies CASKSGSGGPNTGELFF.

In its sample, this clonotype was seen a few times. The chain uses TRBV5-1 and TRBJ2-3, with a possible D match to TRBD1 (5 bases). This CDR3 contains 14 residues. V shed 0 bases and J shed 5 bases, with 10 bases lying between them. Germline lookup yields CDR1 SGHRS and CDR2 YFSETQ. The CDR3 loop reads CASSLVGEVDTQYF. CDR3 bases: TGCGCCAGCAGCTTGGTAGGGGAAGTAGATACGCAGTATTTT.

A few counts support this clonotype. This chain links TRBV27 with TRBJ2-1, with 9 bases that match TRBD2. The CDR3 is made up of 17 amino acids. The V gene's germline CDR1 is MNHEY and CDR2 SMNVEV (reference sequence). Losses at the gene ends were 4 bases for V and 2 bases for J; bases not matched to a gene: 9. The CDR3 reads CASSSAVAGVPYNEQFF. Here the CDR3 DNA reads TGTGCCAGCAGTTCCGCCGTAGCGGGGGTTCCCTACAATGAGCAGTTCTTC.